This T cell receptor beta chain was profiled in a study of blood T cell repertoires in COVID-19. Among Cohort 3 donors, those recovered had two negative PCRs, clearance, or symptom resolution. Produced via immunoSEQ multiplex PCR; TCRdb's table is partial and in-frame only. The table has some 530,000 clones, around nine tenths seen once. The CDR3 sequence is 13 residues long. The ends were cut back, 0 bases at V and 7 bases at J, with 8 bases in the middle. The germline V gene has CDR1 SGHKS and CDR2 YYEKEE (reference sequence). The clonotype comes from a woman aged 55-75 years who had recovered from COVID-19. This rearrangement joins TRBV5-5 to TRBJ1-5; no definite D call. The sequencing input was PBMCs or T cells enriched from blood (not recorded which). The CDR3 coding sequence is TGTGCCAGCAGCTTGGAACAGAACCAGCCCCAGCATTTT. This sequence encodes CASSLEQNQPQHF.